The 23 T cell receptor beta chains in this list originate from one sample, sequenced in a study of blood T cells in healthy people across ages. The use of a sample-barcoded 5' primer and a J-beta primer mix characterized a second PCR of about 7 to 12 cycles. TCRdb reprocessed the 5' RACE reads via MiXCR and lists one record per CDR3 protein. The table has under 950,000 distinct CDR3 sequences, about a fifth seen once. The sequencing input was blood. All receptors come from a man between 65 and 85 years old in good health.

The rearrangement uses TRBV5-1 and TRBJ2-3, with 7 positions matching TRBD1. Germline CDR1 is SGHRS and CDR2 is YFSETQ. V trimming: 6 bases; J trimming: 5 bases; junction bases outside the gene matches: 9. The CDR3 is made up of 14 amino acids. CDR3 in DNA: TGCGCCAGCAACAGACAGGGCGAAGGAGATACGCAGTATTTT. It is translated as CASNRQGEGDTQYF. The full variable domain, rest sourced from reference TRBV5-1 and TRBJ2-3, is KAGVTQTPRYLIKTRGQQVTLSCSPISGHRSVSWYQQTPGQGLQFLFEYFSETQRNKGNFPGRFSGRQFSNSRSEMNVSTLELGDSALYLCASNRQGEGDTQYFGPGTRLTVL.

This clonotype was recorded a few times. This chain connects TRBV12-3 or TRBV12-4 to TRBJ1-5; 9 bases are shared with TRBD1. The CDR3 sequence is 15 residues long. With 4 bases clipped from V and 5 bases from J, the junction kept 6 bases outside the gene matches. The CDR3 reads CASSWGQGGDQPQHF. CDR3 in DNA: TGTGCCAGCAGTTGGGGACAGGGAGGGGATCAGCCCCAGCATTTT.

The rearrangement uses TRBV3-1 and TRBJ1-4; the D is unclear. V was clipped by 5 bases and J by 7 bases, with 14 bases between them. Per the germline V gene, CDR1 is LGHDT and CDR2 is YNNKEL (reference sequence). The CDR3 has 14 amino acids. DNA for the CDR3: TGTGCCAGCAGCGCAACCCTGAAAGGTGAAAAACTGTTTTTT. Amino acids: CASSATLKGEKLFF.

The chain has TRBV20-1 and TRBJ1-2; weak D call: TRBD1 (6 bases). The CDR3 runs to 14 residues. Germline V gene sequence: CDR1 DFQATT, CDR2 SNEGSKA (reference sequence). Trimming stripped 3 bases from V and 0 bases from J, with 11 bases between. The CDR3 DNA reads TGCAGTGCTAGGATGCGGACAGCTAACTATGGCTACACCTTC. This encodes CSARMRTANYGYTF.

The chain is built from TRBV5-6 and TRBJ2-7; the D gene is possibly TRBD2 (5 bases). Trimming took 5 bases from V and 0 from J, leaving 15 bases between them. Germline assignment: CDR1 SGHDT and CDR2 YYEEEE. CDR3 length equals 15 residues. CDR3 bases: TGTGCCAGCAGTCCAACATCGCTAGCCTCCTACGAGCAGTACTTC. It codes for CASSPTSLASYEQYF.

The CDR3 here is CSARERSSGNTIYF. CDR3 coding DNA: TGCAGTGCTAGAGAGCGGAGCTCTGGAAACACCATATATTTT. The rearrangement links TRBV20-1 to TRBJ1-3; D is uncertain. The CDR3 loop spans 14 amino acids. Germline V CDR1 and CDR2: DFQATT, SNEGSKA (reference sequence). V was trimmed by 0 bases and J by 0 bases, leaving 6 bases between them.

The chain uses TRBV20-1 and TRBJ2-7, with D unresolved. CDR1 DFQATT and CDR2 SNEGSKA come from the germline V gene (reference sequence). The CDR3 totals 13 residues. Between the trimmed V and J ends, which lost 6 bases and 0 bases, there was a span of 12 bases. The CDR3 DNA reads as TGCAGTGCCCGCCAGGCGGTCTCCTACGAGCAGTACTTC. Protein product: CSARQAVSYEQYF.

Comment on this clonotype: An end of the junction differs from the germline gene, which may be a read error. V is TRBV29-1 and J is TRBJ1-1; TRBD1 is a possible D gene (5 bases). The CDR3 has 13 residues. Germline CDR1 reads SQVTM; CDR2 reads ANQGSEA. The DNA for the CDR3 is TGCAGCGTCGAAGGGGCCAGGGCCACTGAAGCTTTCTTT. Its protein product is CSVEGARATEAFF.

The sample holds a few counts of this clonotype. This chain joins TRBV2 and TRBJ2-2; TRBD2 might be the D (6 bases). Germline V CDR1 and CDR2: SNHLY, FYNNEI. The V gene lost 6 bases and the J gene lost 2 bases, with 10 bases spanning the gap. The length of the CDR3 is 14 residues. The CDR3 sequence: CASRGLINTGELFF. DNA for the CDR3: TGTGCCAGCAGGGGACTGATAAACACCGGGGAGCTGTTTTTT.

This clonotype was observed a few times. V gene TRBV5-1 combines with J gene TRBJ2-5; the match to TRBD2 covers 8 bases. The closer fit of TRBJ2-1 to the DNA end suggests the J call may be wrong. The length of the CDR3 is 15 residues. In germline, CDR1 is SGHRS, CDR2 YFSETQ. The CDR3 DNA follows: TGCGCCAGCAGCCTAAGGACTAGCCCCCGGGGTGAGCAGTTCTTC. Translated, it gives CASSLRTSPRGEQFF.

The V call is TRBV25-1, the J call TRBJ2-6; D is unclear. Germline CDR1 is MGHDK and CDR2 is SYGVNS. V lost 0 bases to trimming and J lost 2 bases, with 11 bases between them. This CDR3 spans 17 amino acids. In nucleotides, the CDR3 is TGTGCCAGCAGTGAATACGGGTTCTCGGCTGGGGCCAACGTCCTGACTTTC. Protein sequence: CASSEYGFSAGANVLTF.

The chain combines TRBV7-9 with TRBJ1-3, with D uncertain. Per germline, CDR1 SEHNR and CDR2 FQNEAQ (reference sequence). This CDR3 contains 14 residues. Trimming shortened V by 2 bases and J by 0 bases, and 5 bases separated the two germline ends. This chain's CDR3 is CASSLSVSGNTIYF. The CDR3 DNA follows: TGTGCCAGCAGCTTATCAGTCTCTGGAAACACCATATATTTT. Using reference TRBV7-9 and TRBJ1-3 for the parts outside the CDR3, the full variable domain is DTGVSQNPRHKITKRGQNVTFRCDPISEHNRLYWYRQTLGQGPEFLTYFQNEAQLEKSRLLSDRFSAERPKGSFSTLEIQRTEQGDSAMYLCASSLSVSGNTIYFGEGSWLTVV.

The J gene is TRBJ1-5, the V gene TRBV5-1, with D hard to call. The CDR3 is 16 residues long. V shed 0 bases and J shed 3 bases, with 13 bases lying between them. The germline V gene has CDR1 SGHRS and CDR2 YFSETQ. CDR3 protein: CASSLAESAANQPQHF. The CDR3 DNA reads TGCGCCAGCAGCTTGGCCGAATCGGCAGCCAATCAGCCCCAGCATTTT.

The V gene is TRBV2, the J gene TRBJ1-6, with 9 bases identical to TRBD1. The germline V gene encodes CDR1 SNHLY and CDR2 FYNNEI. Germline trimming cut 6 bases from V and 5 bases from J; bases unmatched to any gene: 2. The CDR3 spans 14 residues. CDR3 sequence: CASSDRGDNSPLHF. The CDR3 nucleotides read TGTGCCAGCAGCGACAGGGGGGATAATTCACCCCTCCACTTT. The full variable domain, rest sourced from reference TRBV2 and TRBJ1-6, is EPEVTQTPSHQVTQMGQEVILRCVPISNHLYFYWYRQILGQKVEFLVSFYNNEISEKSEIFDDQFSVERPDGSNFTLKIRSTKLEDSAMYFCASSDRGDNSPLHFGNGTRLTVT.

The CDR3 sequence is CASSPGLAGHEQYV. In DNA, the CDR3 is TGTGCCAGCAGCCCGGGACTAGCGGGCCACGAGCAGTACGTC. This chain connects TRBV7-2 to TRBJ2-5; 12 bases align to TRBD2. TRBJ2-7 explains the end of the DNA better; the J call may be wrong. The CDR3 loop spans 14 amino acids. In germline, CDR1 is SGHTA, CDR2 FQGNSA.

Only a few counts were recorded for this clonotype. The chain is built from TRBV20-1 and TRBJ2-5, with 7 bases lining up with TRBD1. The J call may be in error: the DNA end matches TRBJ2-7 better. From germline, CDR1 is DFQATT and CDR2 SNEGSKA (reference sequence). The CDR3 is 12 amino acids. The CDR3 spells CSARQGLYEQYF. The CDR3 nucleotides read TGCAGTGCACGACAGGGTTTATACGAGCAGTACTTC.

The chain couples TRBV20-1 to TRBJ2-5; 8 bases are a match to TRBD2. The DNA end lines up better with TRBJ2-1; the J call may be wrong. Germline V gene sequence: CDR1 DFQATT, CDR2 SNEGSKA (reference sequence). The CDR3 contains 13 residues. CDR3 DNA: TGCAGTGCTCTATCGTTAGCGGGAAATGAGCAGTTCTTC. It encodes CSALSLAGNEQFF.

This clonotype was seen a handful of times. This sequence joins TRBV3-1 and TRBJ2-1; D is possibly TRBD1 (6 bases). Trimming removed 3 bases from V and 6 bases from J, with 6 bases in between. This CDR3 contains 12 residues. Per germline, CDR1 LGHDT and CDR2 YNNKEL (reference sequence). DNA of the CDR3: TGTGCCAGCAGCCAGACAGGCAATGAGCAGTTCTTC. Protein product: CASSQTGNEQFF.

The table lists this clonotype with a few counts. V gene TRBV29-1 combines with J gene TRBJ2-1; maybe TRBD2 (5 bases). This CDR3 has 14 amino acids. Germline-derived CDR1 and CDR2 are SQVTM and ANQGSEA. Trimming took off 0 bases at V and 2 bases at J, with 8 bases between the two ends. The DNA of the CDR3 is TGCAGCGTTGAAGACTTCGGGGCCTACAATGAGCAGTTCTTC. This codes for CSVEDFGAYNEQFF.

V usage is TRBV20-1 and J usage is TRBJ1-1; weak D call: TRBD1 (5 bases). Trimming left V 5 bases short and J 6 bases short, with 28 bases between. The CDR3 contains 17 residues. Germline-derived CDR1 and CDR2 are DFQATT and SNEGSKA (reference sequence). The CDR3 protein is CSASIWGGERGWAEAFF. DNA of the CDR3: TGCAGTGCTTCAATATGGGGGGGTGAAAGAGGATGGGCTGAAGCTTTCTTT.

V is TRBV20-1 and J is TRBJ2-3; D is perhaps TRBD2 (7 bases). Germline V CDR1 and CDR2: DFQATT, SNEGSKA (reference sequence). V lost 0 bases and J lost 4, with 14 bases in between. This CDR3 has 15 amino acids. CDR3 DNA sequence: TGCAGTGCTAGAGATATGGGGGGGGCAGCAGATACGCAGTATTTT. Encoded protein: CSARDMGGAADTQYF.

CDR3 bases: TGTGCCAGCAGCCCCGTTAAGCGGGAGGGGTTCACAGATACGCAGTATTTT. Translating gives CASSPVKREGFTDTQYF. The genes are TRBV7-2 and TRBJ2-3; 10 bases align to TRBD2. From germline, CDR1 is SGHTA and CDR2 FQGNSA. J was trimmed by 2 bases and V by 5 bases; bases with no gene match: 10. This CDR3 comprises 17 residues. The full variable domain, rest sourced from reference TRBV7-2 and TRBJ2-3, is GAGVSQSPSNKVTEKGKDVELRCDPISGHTALYWYRQSLGQGLEFLIYFQGNSAPDKSGLPSDRFSAERTGGSVSTLTIQRTQQEDSAVYLCASSPVKREGFTDTQYFGPGTRLTVL.

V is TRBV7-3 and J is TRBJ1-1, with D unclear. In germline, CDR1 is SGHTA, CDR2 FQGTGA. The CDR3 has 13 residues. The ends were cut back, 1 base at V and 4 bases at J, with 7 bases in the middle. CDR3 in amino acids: CASSLKPLTEAFF. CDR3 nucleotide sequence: TGTGCCAGCAGCTTAAAGCCGCTCACTGAAGCTTTCTTT.